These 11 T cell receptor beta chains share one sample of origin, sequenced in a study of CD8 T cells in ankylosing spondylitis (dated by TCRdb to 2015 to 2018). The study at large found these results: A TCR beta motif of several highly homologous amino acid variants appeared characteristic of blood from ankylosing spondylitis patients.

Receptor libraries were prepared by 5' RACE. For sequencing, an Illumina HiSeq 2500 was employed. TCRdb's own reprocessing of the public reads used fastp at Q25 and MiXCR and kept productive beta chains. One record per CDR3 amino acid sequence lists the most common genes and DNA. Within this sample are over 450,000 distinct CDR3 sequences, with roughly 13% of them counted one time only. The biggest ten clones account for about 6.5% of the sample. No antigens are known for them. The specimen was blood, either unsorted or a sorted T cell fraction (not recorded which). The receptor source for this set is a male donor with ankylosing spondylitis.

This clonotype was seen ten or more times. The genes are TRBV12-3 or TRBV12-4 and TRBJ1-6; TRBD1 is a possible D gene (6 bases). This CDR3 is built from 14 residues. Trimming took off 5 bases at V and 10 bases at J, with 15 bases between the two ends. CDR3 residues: CASSLQGRSSPLHF. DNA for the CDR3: TGTGCCAGCAGTCTACAGGGACGGTCCTCACCCCTCCACTTT.

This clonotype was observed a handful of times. The CDR3 is CSARRGPSNQPQHF. In nucleotides, the CDR3 is TGCAGTGCTAGGAGGGGCCCGAGCAATCAGCCCCAGCATTTT. The chain has TRBV20-1 and TRBJ1-5, with D maybe TRBD1 (5 bases). The CDR3 runs 14 residues. The V end lost 3 bases, the J end lost 1 base, and 10 bases lay between the germline ends. The germline V gene encodes CDR1 DFQATT and CDR2 SNEGSKA (reference sequence).

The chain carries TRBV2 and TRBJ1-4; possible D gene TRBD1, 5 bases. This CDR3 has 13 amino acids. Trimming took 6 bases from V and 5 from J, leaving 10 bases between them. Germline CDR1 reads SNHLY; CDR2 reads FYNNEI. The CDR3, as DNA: TGTGCCAGCAGCCGACGGGGGAATGAAAAACTGTTTTTT. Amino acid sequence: CASSRRGNEKLFF.

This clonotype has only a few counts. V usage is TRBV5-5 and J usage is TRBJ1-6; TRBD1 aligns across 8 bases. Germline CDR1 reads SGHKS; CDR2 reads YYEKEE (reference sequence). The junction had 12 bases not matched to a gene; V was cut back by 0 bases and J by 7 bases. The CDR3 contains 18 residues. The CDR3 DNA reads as TGTGCCAGCAGCTTGGAGGGTTCGACAGGGGTGCAAAATTCACCCCTCCACTTT. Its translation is CASSLEGSTGVQNSPLHF.

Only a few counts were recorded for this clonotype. CDR3 sequence reads: CASSYSSGQVWNEQFF. CDR3 in DNA: TGTGCCAGCAGTTACTCCTCGGGACAGGTTTGGAATGAGCAGTTCTTC. The chain carries TRBV6-5 and TRBJ2-1, with 8 bases lining up with TRBD1. Germline loops: CDR1 MNHEY, CDR2 SVGAGI. With 0 bases clipped from V and 7 bases from J, the junction kept 8 bases outside the gene matches. There are 16 residues in the CDR3.

CDR3 protein: CASSGERDWLREQFF. The CDR3 DNA sequence: TGTGCCAGCAGTGGCGAGCGGGATTGGCTTAGGGAGCAGTTCTTC. The chain uses TRBV6-1 and TRBJ2-1; the match to TRBD2 covers 7 bases. This CDR3 is 15 amino acids long. Germline CDR1 and CDR2: MNHNS and SASEGT. V was pared by 4 bases and J by 10 bases, with 13 bases of the junction left unmatched.

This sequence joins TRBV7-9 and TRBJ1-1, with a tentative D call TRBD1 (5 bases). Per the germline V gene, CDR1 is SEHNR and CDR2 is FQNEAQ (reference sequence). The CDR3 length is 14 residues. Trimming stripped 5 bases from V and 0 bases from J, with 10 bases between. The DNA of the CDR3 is TGTGCCAGCAGCGGGAGGGGCGTGAACACTGAAGCTTTCTTT. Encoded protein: CASSGRGVNTEAFF.

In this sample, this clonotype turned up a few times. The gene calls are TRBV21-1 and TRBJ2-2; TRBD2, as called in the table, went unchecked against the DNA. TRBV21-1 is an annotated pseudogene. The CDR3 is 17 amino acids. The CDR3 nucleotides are TGTGCCAGCAGCACTCAAGGGACTAGCTGCTCCACCGGGGAGCTGTTTTTT. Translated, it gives CASSTQGTSCSTGELFF.

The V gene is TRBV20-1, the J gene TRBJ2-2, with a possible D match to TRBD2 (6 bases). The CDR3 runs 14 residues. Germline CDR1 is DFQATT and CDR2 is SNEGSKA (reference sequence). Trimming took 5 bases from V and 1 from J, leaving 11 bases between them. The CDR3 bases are TGCAGTGCTTGGGACTTCCGGAACACCGGGGAGCTGTTTTTT. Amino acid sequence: CSAWDFRNTGELFF.

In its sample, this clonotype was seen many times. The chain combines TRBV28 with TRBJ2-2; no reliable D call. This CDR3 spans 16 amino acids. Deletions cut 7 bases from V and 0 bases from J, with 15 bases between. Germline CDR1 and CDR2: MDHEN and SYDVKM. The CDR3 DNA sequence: TGTGCCAGCACCGCCAGGACCGCTACGAACACCGGGGAGCTGTTTTTT. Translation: CASTARTATNTGELFF.

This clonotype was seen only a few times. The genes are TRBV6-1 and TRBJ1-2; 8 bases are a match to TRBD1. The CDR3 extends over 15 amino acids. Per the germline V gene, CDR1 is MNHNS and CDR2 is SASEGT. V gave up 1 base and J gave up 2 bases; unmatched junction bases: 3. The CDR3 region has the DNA TGTGCCAGCAGTGAAGAGGGACAGGTGAACTATGGCTACACCTTC. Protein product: CASSEEGQVNYGYTF.